This T cell receptor (beta chain) was identified during a study of early T cells in non-severe SARS-CoV-2 infection. About the study: With bulk RNA from unsorted whole blood as input, sequencing yielded unpaired chains.

The CDR3 has 17 amino acids. V gave up 5 bases and J gave up 9 bases, with 26 bases separating them. Germline V gives CDR1 SGHTA, CDR2 FQGTGA. This clonotype has ten or more counts. The protocol attached unique molecular identifiers to individual cDNA molecules. TCRdb re-derived calls from the 5' RACE reads in MiXCR, one entry per CDR3 protein. The sample lists over 60,000 distinct CDR3 sequences, 10% occurring once. This sequence originates from an adult who was a healthcare worker with PCR-confirmed SARS-CoV-2 infection or an uninfected control (not recorded which). The chain links TRBV7-3 to TRBJ2-1, with a possible D match to TRBD1 (6 bases). The sequencing used whole blood, collected at baseline. The CDR3 is CASSLPQAGEKLGEQFF. DNA for the CDR3: TGTGCCAGCAGCCTGCCCCAGGCAGGGGAAAAGTTAGGTGAGCAGTTCTTC.